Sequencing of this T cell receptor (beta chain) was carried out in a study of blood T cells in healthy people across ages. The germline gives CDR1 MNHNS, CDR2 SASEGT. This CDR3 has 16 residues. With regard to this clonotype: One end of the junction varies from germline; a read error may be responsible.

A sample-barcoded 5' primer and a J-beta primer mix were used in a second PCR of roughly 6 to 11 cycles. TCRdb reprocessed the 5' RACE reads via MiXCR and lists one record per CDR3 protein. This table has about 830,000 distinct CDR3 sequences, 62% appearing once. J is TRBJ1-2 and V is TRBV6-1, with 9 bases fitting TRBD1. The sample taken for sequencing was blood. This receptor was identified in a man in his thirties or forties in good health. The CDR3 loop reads CASSPDRDRVFHGCTF. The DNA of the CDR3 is TGTGCCAGCAGTCCGGACCGGGACAGGGTGTTTCATGGCTGCACCTTC.